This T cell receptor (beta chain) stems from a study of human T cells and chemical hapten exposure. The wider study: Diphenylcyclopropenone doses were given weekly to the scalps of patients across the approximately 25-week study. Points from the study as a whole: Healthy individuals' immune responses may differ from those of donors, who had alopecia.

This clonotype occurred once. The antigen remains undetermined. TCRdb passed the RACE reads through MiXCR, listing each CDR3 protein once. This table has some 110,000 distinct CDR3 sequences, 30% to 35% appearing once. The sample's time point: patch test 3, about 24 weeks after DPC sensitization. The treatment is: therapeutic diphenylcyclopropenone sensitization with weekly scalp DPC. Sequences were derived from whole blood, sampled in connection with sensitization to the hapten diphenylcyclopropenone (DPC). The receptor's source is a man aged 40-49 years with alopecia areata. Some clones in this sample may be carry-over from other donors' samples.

This chain's CDR3 is CASRRGTGGNQPQHF. The CDR3 nucleotides read TGTGCCAGCAGGCGCGGGACAGGGGGCAATCAGCCCCAGCATTTT. This chain connects TRBV6-2 or TRBV6-3 to TRBJ1-5, with 10 bases identical to TRBD1. The junction had 4 bases not matched to a gene; V was cut back by 6 bases and J by 2 bases. The CDR3 is 15 residues long. Germline values: CDR1 MNHEY, CDR2 SVGEGT.